This TCR beta chain derives from a study of T-cell reconstitution after alpha-beta-depleted transplantation in children. The library targeted TCRbeta and was prepared with unique molecular identifiers. TCRdb independently ran MiXCR on the PCR reads; one entry per CDR3 protein. This sample has about 230,000 distinct CDR3 sequences, with around 9.7% found just once. Germline V gene sequence: CDR1 MNHEY, CDR2 SVGEGT. The CDR3 has 15 residues. A remark on this clonotype: This may come from a read error, since a much larger clone is one base off.

The genes are TRBV6-2 or TRBV6-3 and TRBJ1-1; no clear D gene. The TCR sequence derives from a human donor who donated a stem cell graft to a child with SCID. Sequenced here: PBMCs from the stem cell graft donor, sampled from the stem cell graft. The CDR3 reads CASSYAPGMNTQAFF. The CDR3 nucleotides read TGTGCCAGCAGTTACGCACCAGGTATGAACACTCAAGCTTTCTTT.